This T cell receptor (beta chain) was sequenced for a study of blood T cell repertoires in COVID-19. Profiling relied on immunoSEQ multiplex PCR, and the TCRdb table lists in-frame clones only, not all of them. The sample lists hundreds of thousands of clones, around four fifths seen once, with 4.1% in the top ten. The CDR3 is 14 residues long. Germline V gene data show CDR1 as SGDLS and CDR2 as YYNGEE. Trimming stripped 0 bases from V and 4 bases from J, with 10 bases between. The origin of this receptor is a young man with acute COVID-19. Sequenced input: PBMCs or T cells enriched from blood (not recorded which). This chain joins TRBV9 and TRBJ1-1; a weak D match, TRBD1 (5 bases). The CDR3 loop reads CASSVARELTEAFF. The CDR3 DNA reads TGTGCCAGCAGCGTAGCCAGGGAACTCACTGAAGCTTTCTTT.